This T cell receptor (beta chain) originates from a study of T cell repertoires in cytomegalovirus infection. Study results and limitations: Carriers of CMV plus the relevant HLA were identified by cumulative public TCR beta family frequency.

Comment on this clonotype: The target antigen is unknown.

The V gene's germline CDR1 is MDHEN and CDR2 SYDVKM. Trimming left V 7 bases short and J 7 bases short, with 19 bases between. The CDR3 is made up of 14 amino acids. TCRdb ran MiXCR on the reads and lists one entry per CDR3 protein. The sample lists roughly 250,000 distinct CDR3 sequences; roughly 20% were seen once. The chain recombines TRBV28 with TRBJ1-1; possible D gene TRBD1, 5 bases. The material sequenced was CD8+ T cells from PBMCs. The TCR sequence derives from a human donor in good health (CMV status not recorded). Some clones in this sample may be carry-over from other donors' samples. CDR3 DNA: TGTGCCAGCACCGTTCCCCTTGGGGGAGGTGAAGCTTTCTTT. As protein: CASTVPLGGGEAFF.